The 26 T cell receptor beta chains below come from one sample, sequenced in a study of TIL therapy for anti-PD-1-resistant metastatic lung cancer. Specified time point: pre-treatment sample, taken before nivolumab and TIL therapy. Most excised metastases sampled were pleural nodules or supraclavicular lymph nodes. The immunoSEQ assay was v3. The assay was immunoSEQ multiplex PCR, and TCRdb's table has in-frame clones only and misses some. The sample carries about 48,000 clones, about two thirds recorded once. Sequencing used tumor tissue, obtained at baseline. These receptors originate from a person between 25 and 80 years old with non-small cell lung cancer.

The rearrangement joins TRBV7-2 to TRBJ2-1; 7 nucleotides match TRBD2. This CDR3 spans 16 amino acids. J gave up 0 bases and V 7 bases, and 9 bases lay outside the gene matches. CDR1 and CDR2 from the germline V gene are SGHTA and FQGNSA. CDR3 loop: CASTITSGASYNEQFF. Written as DNA, the CDR3 is TGTGCCAGCACCATTACAAGCGGGGCCTCCTACAATGAGCAGTTCTTC.

This chain joins TRBV25-1 and TRBJ2-3; a weak D match, TRBD2 (6 bases). Deletions cut 4 bases from V and 2 bases from J, with 16 bases between. The CDR3 has 16 amino acids. Looked up from germline, CDR1 is MGHDK and CDR2 is SYGVNS. CDR3 protein: CASSVHGGMYTDTQYF. The CDR3 nucleotides are TGTGCCAGCAGTGTTCATGGGGGGATGTACACAGATACGCAGTATTTT.

The chain has TRBV2 and TRBJ2-1; D uncertain. From germline, CDR1 is SNHLY and CDR2 FYNNEI. V lost 6 bases and J lost 3, with 9 bases in between. The CDR3 runs 13 residues. The CDR3 nucleotides are TGTGCCAGCAGCCCCGGCTACTACAATGAGCAGTTCTTC. This translates into CASSPGYYNEQFF.

J is TRBJ1-1 and V is TRBV7-9; no definite D call. Germline V gives CDR1 SEHNR, CDR2 FQNEAQ (reference sequence). Trimming cost V 1 base and J 3 bases, with 9 bases left between them. CDR3 length: 14 amino acids. DNA for the CDR3: TGTGCCAGCAGCTTAGGGGATCCGGACACTGAAGCTTTCTTT. Its translation: CASSLGDPDTEAFF. The full variable domain, with the rest looked up from reference TRBV7-9 and TRBJ1-1, is DTGVSQNPRHKITKRGQNVTFRCDPISEHNRLYWYRQTLGQGPEFLTYFQNEAQLEKSRLLSDRFSAERPKGSFSTLEIQRTEQGDSAMYLCASSLGDPDTEAFFGQGTRLTVV.

This rearrangement joins TRBV19 to TRBJ1-5; D not resolved. Trimming took 11 bases from V and 6 from J, leaving 14 bases between them. The CDR3 has 12 amino acids. Germline loops: CDR1 LNHDA, CDR2 SQIVND (reference sequence). In DNA, the CDR3 is TGTGCCGCCGAAGGGTTTGGTCAGCCCCAGCATTTT. It codes for CAAEGFGQPQHF.

Regarding this clone: Mismatch with germline at one junction end may stem from a read error. The CDR3: CASSFGSWETQYF. In DNA form, the CDR3 reads TGTGCTAGCAGCTTCGGGAGTTGGGAGACCCAGTACTTC. The J gene is TRBJ2-5, the V gene TRBV7-7; TRBD2 is a possible D gene (6 bases). Germline-derived CDR1 and CDR2 are SSHAT and FNYEAQ (reference sequence). The CDR3 sequence is 13 residues long. Full variable domain (missing parts from reference TRBV7-7 and TRBJ2-5): GAGVSQSPRYKVTKRGQDVTLRCDPISSHATLYWYQQALGQGPEFLTYFNYEAQPDKSGLPSDRFSAERPEGSISTLTIQRTEQRDSAMYRCASSFGSWETQYFGPGTRLLVL.

On this clone: The junction and the germline gene differ at one end; a read error may be behind it. This chain uses TRBV5-4 with TRBJ1-4; D gene unclear. The CDR3 is made up of 13 amino acids. The germline V gene has CDR1 SGHNT and CDR2 YYREEE (reference sequence). This CDR3 is CANSDRHNEKLFF. The CDR3 nucleotides read TGTGCCAACAGCGATCGACATAATGAAAAACTGTTTTTT.

Regarding this clone: An end of the junction does not agree with germline; a read error may underlie this. The chain employs TRBV7-7 and TRBJ2-2, with D perhaps matching TRBD2 (5 bases). The germline CDR1 and CDR2 sequences are SSHAT and FNYEAQ (reference sequence). The CDR3 loop spans 12 amino acids. The CDR3 DNA sequence: TGTGCTAGCAGCCCCGGGAAAGGGGAGCTGTTTTTT. It encodes CASSPGKGELFF. Complete variable domain (other parts from reference TRBV7-7 and TRBJ2-2): GAGVSQSPRYKVTKRGQDVTLRCDPISSHATLYWYQQALGQGPEFLTYFNYEAQPDKSGLPSDRFSAERPEGSISTLTIQRTEQRDSAMYRCASSPGKGELFFGEGSRLTVL.

In its sample, this clone was seen a few times. This rearrangement joins TRBV28 to TRBJ1-6; 7 bases are shared with TRBD1. Per the germline V gene, CDR1 is MDHEN and CDR2 is SYDVKM. The CDR3 runs to 15 residues. Losses at the gene ends were 6 bases for V and 1 base for J; bases not matched to a gene: 3. This CDR3 is CASSGTESYNSPLHF. For the CDR3, the DNA is TGTGCCAGCAGCGGGACAGAATCCTATAATTCACCCCTCCACTTT.

The rearrangement links TRBV28 to TRBJ2-7; either TRBD1 or TRBD2 may supply D (5 bases each). Germline-derived CDR1 and CDR2 are MDHEN and SYDVKM. The V and J ends lost 2 bases and 5 bases respectively, with 10 bases between them. The CDR3 extends over 13 amino acids. CDR3 nucleotide sequence: TGTGCCAGCAGTTTAGGGGACCCCAACGAGCAGTACTTC. Its translation: CASSLGDPNEQYF. Combining the CDR3 with reference TRBV28 and TRBJ2-7 gives the whole variable domain DVKVTQSSRYLVKRTGEKVFLECVQDMDHENMFWYRQDPGLGLRLIYFSYDVKMKEKGDIPEGYSVSREKKERFSLILESASTNQTSMYLCASSLGDPNEQYFGPGTRLTVT.

In this sample, this clone turned up once. This chain joins TRBV7-8 and TRBJ1-4; 12 positions match TRBD1. The CDR3 loop spans 17 amino acids. V lost 3 bases and J lost 7; bases outside the gene matches: 9. Looked up from germline, CDR1 is SGHVS and CDR2 is FQNEAQ. The CDR3 region is CASSLLGQGALSEKLFF. The CDR3 bases are TGTGCCAGCAGCTTGCTGGGACAGGGGGCGCTGAGTGAAAAACTGTTTTTT.

This clone has more than one count but fewer than ten. The rearrangement joins TRBV5-4 to TRBJ1-1; 7 bases are shared with TRBD1. From germline, CDR1 is SGHNT and CDR2 YYREEE (reference sequence). The CDR3 is 15 residues long. After removal of 2 bases from V and 4 bases from J, the junction contained 8 bases not matched to a gene. The CDR3 DNA is TGTGCCAGCAGCTTAGGAGACAGGGATTCCACTGAAGCTTTCTTT. It is translated as CASSLGDRDSTEAFF.

This chain uses TRBV19 with TRBJ1-6; 8 positions agree with TRBD1. V was pared by 6 bases and J by 9 bases, with 4 bases of the junction left unmatched. The CDR3 is made up of 13 amino acids. CDR1 is LNHDA and CDR2 is SQIVND in the germline V gene (reference sequence). CDR3 sequence reads: CASRGQGVSPLHF. The CDR3 nucleotides are TGTGCCAGTAGAGGACAGGGCGTTTCACCCCTCCACTTT.

V usage is TRBV18 and J usage is TRBJ2-7; tentatively, D is TRBD1 (5 bases). This CDR3 has 15 residues. CDR1 is KGHSH and CDR2 is LQKENI in the germline V gene. V was trimmed by 3 bases and J by 3 bases, leaving 15 bases between them. CDR3 loop: CASSPAGTGHYEQYF. In DNA, the CDR3 is TGTGCCAGCTCACCGGCCGGTACAGGACACTACGAGCAGTACTTC. The full variable domain, in which reference TRBV18 and TRBJ2-7 provide the parts outside the CDR3, is NAGVMQNPRHLVRRRGQEARLRCSPMKGHSHVYWYRQLPEEGLKFMVYLQKENIIDESGMPKERFSAEFPKEGPSILRIQQVVRGDSAAYFCASSPAGTGHYEQYFGPGTRLTVT.

The V gene is TRBV2, the J gene TRBJ1-2; D is perhaps TRBD1 (5 bases). The CDR3 sequence is 14 residues long. Trimming removed 2 bases from V and 5 bases from J, with 12 bases in between. CDR1 SNHLY and CDR2 FYNNEI come from the germline V gene. The CDR3 coding sequence is TGTGCCAGCAGTGAATTTCGGGGACTTTATGGCTACACCTTC. This encodes CASSEFRGLYGYTF.

The rearrangement uses TRBV5-4 and TRBJ2-4; tentative D call: TRBD2 (5 bases). Germline V gene sequence: CDR1 SGHNT, CDR2 YYREEE (reference sequence). CDR3 size: 13 residues. With 10 bases removed from V and 3 bases from J, the gap between germline ends came to 14 bases. This chain's CDR3 is CAFSERDKNIQYF. The CDR3 region has the DNA TGTGCCTTTTCCGAGAGGGACAAAAACATTCAGTACTTC.

The V gene is TRBV7-9, the J gene TRBJ2-7, with 8 positions matching TRBD1. V lost 9 bases, J lost 4 bases, and 8 bases stayed unmatched. From germline, CDR1 is SEHNR and CDR2 FQNEAQ (reference sequence). CDR3 size: 13 residues. The CDR3 coding sequence is TGTGCCAGTACAGGGGGGATACCGTACGAGCAGTACTTC. Protein: CASTGGIPYEQYF.

This rearrangement joins TRBV7-3 to TRBJ2-5; 8 nucleotides match TRBD2. The CDR3 totals 15 residues. V dropped 1 base and J dropped 5; count of bases not matched to a gene: 6. CDR1 and CDR2 (germline): SGHTA, FQGTGA. The chain's CDR3 is CASSLIGGALETQYF. CDR3 in DNA: TGTGCCAGCAGCTTAATCGGGGGGGCCCTGGAGACCCAGTACTTC.

With regard to this clone: One end of the junction varies from germline; a read error may be responsible. The chain recombines TRBV19 with TRBJ2-1, with 12 bases matching TRBD2. Germline V gene sequence: CDR1 LNHDA, CDR2 SQIVND (reference sequence). There are 15 residues in the CDR3. The CDR3 bases are TGTGCCAGCAGTAAACTAGCGGGGGGCCCAAATAGGGGGTTCTTC. Amino acid sequence: CASSKLAGGPNRGFF. The whole variable domain, filled in from reference TRBV19 and TRBJ2-1, reads DGGITQSPKYLFRKEGQNVTLSCEQNLNHDAMYWYRQDPGQGLRLIYYSQIVNDFQKGDIAEGYSVSREKKESFPLTVTSAQKNPTAFYLCASSKLAGGPNRGFFGPGTRLTVL.

V and J are TRBV10-3 and TRBJ1-4, with TRBD1 identical over 8 bases. The CDR3 sequence is 12 residues long. V gave up 10 bases and J gave up 7 bases; unmatched junction bases: 5. Germline V gene lookup returns CDR1 ENHRY and CDR2 SYGVKD. The CDR3 here is CATGQGSEKLFF. Here the CDR3 DNA reads TGTGCCACCGGACAGGGAAGTGAAAAACTGTTTTTT.

The V and J genes are TRBV5-1 and TRBJ1-2, with 7 nucleotides matching TRBD1. J was trimmed by 7 bases and V by 6 bases; bases with no gene match: 9. The CDR3 has 13 amino acids. CDR1 and CDR2 from the germline V gene are SGHRS and YFSETQ. In nucleotides, the CDR3 is TGCGCCAGCAACTCGGCAGGGGGTGGTGGCTACACCTTC. This encodes CASNSAGGGGYTF.

V and J are TRBV19 and TRBJ2-1; 14 bases map to TRBD2. J gave up 7 bases and V 8 bases, and 7 bases lay outside the gene matches. This CDR3 comprises 15 residues. CDR1 and CDR2 from the germline V gene are LNHDA and SQIVND (reference sequence). CDR3 in amino acids: CASVTGLAGVNEQFF. In DNA, the CDR3 is TGTGCCAGTGTGACGGGACTAGCGGGAGTGAATGAGCAGTTCTTC.

The rearrangement joins TRBV11-2 to TRBJ2-2, with 10 bases fitting TRBD2. V lost 4 bases to trimming and J lost 4 bases; unmatched junction nucleotides: 9. Per the germline V gene, CDR1 is SGHAT and CDR2 is FQNNGV. The CDR3 has 17 residues. Here the CDR3 reads CASSSSLAGAITGELFF. The CDR3 DNA is TGTGCCAGCAGCTCCTCGCTAGCGGGAGCGATCACCGGGGAGCTGTTTTTT.

This chain connects TRBV28 to TRBJ1-5; 9 bases align to TRBD1. The germline V gene encodes CDR1 MDHEN and CDR2 SYDVKM. V lost 8 bases to trimming and J lost 0 bases; unmatched junction nucleotides: 2. CDR3 length: 14 residues. CDR3: CASGTGNSNQPQHF. The CDR3 DNA follows: TGTGCCAGCGGGACAGGGAATAGCAATCAGCCCCAGCATTTT.

This chain connects TRBV27 to TRBJ1-1; weak D call: TRBD1 (5 bases). The V gene's germline CDR1 is MNHEY and CDR2 SMNVEV (reference sequence). Between the trimmed V and J ends, which lost 5 bases and 7 bases, there was a span of 20 bases. This CDR3 is built from 15 residues. DNA of the CDR3: TGTGCCAGCAGTACCTATGGGGGGGAAGGGAATGAAGCTTTCTTT. Translating it yields CASSTYGGEGNEAFF.

The chain is built from TRBV6-5 and TRBJ2-1, with D possibly matching TRBD1 (6 bases). Trimming shortened V by 2 bases and J by 3 bases, and 14 bases separated the two germline ends. CDR1 and CDR2 (germline): MNHEY, SVGAGI. This CDR3 is 16 amino acids long. The DNA of the CDR3 is TGTGCCAGCAGTTACAGGTCGACAGGCGTCTACAATGAGCAGTTCTTC. It yields the protein CASSYRSTGVYNEQFF.